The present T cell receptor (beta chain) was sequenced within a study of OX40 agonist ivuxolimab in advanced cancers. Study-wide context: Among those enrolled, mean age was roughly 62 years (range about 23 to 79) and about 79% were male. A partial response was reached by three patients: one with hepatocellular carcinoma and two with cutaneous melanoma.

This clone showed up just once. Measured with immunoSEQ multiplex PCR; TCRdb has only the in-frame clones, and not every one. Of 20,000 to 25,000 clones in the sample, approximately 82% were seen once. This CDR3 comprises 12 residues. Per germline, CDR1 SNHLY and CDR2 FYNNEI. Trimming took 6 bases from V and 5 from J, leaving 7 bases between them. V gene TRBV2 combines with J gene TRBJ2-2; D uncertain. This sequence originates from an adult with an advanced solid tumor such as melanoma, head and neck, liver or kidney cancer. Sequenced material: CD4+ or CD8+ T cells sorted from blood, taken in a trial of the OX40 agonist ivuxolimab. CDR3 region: CASRLSTGELFF. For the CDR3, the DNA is TGTGCCAGCAGGTTAAGTACCGGGGAGCTGTTTTTT.